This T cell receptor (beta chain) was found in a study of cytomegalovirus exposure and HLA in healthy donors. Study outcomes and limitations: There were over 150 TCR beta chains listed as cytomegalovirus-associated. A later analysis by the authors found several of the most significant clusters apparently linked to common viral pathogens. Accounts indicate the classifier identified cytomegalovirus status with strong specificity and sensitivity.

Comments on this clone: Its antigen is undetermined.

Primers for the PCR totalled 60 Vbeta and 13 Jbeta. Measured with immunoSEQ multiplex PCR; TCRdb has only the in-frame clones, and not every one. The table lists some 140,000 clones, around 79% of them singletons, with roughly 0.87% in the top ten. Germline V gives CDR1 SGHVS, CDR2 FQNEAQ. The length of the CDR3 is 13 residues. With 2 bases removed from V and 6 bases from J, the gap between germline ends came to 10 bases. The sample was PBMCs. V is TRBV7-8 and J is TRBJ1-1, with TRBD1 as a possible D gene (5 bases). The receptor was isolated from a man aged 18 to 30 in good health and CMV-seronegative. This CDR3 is CASSLKGAAEAFF. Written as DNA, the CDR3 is TGTGCCAGCAGCTTAAAAGGGGCTGCTGAAGCTTTCTTT. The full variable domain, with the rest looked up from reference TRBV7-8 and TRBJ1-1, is GAGVSQSPRYKVAKRGQDVALRCDPISGHVSLFWYQQALGQGPEFLTYFQNEAQLDKSGLPSDRFFAERPEGSVSTLKIQRTQQEDSAVYLCASSLKGAAEAFFGQGTRLTVV.